This is a list of T cell receptor beta chains from one sample in a study of regulatory T cells in long-lasting Graves disease. One entry per CDR3 protein results from TCRdb running MiXCR on the multiplex PCR reads. The table has hundreds of thousands of distinct CDR3 sequences, roughly a sixth seen once; the top ten hold 22%. The sample in question was peripheral blood mononuclear cells (PBMCs), obtained at new diagnosis, from a patient treated with antithyroid drugs. These receptors were taken from a female donor with Graves disease. The CDR3 runs from the conserved cysteine through the conserved F or W. The order of the fields is V gene, clone size, D gene, J gene, CDR3 protein, CDR3 DNA. A D gene is named only where the DNA matches it firmly. For some rows the clone size is stated as once, few or many, or as a class when expanded; others skip it.

V: TRBV28; size: NA; D: NA; J: TRBJ1-5; CDR3: CASSLGTRSNQPQHF; DNA: TGTGCCAGCAGTTTAGGTACACGTAGCAATCAGCCCCAGCATTTT
V: TRBV27; size: NA; D: TRBD1; J: TRBJ2-7; CDR3: CASSYRQGTLYEQYF; DNA: TGTGCCAGCAGTTATAGACAGGGGACCCTCTACGAGCAGTACTTC
V: TRBV2; size: many; D: TRBD1; J: TRBJ1-1; CDR3: CASSGQGKVDTEAFF; DNA: TGTGCCAGCAGTGGACAGGGAAAAGTTGACACTGAAGCTTTCTTT
V: TRBV7-2; size: many; D: TRBD2; J: TRBJ2-3; CDR3: CASSLQTGGGTDTQYF; DNA: TGTGCCAGCAGCTTACAAACGGGAGGTGGTACAGATACGCAGTATTTT
V: TRBV6-1; size: few; D: TRBD2; J: TRBJ2-1; CDR3: CASSLYPSGRAYNEQFF; DNA: TGTGCCAGCAGCCTCTACCCAAGCGGGAGGGCCTACAATGAGCAGTTCTTC
V: TRBV7-3; size: few; D: NA; J: TRBJ1-2; CDR3: CASSLPDPLPNYGYTF; DNA: TGTGCCAGCAGCTTACCGGACCCTTTACCTAACTATGGCTACACCTTC
V: TRBV29-1; size: NA; D: TRBD2; J: TRBJ2-1; CDR3: CSVPKAGAGGNEQFF; DNA: TGCAGCGTGCCCAAAGCGGGAGCGGGGGGTAATGAGCAGTTCTTC
V: TRBV7-9; size: many; D: NA; J: TRBJ2-7; CDR3: CASSLVGPNSYEQYF; DNA: TGTGCCAGCAGCTTAGTGGGCCCTAACTCCTACGAGCAGTACTTC
V: TRBV12-3/TRBV12-4; size: many; D: TRBD1; J: TRBJ1-4; CDR3: CASSLGQTTTNEKLFF; DNA: TGTGCCAGCAGCCTGGGACAGACGACAACTAATGAAAAACTGTTTTTT
V: TRBV6-1; size: NA; D: NA; J: TRBJ1-2; CDR3: CASGVGGYTF; DNA: TGTGCCAGCGGGGTTGGCGGCTACACCTTC
V: TRBV19; size: few; D: NA; J: TRBJ2-3; CDR3: CASSRQGSASTDTQYF; DNA: TGTGCCAGTAGTAGGCAGGGGTCTGCTAGCACAGATACGCAGTATTTT
V: TRBV29-1; size: NA; D: NA; J: TRBJ1-1; CDR3: CSVYADLAEAFF; DNA: TGCAGCGTTTACGCGGACTTAGCTGAAGCTTTCTTT
V: TRBV3-1; size: NA; D: NA; J: TRBJ1-5; CDR3: CASSQRGDQPQHF; DNA: TGTGCCAGCAGCCAAAGGGGGGATCAGCCCCAGCATTTT
V: TRBV6-5; size: many; D: NA; J: TRBJ1-1; CDR3: CASSYGDTEAFF; DNA: TGTGCCAGCAGCTACGGGGACACTGAAGCTTTCTTT
V: TRBV6-1; size: many; D: NA; J: TRBJ1-2; CDR3: CASSDTGRNGYTF; DNA: TGTGCCAGCAGCGACACGGGACGCAATGGCTACACCTTC
V: TRBV12-3/TRBV12-4; size: many; D: TRBD1; J: TRBJ1-6; CDR3: CASSPGTGYNSPLHF; DNA: TGTGCCAGCAGTCCAGGGACAGGTTATAATTCACCCCTCCACTTT
V: TRBV29-1; size: many; D: TRBD1; J: TRBJ1-1; CDR3: CSVWTGNTEAFF; DNA: TGCAGCGTGTGGACAGGGAACACTGAAGCTTTCTTT
V: TRBV30; size: many; D: NA; J: TRBJ1-2; CDR3: CAWSDAFGGNYGYTF; DNA: TGTGCCTGGAGTGATGCCTTTGGAGGGAACTATGGCTACACCTTC
V: TRBV2; size: once; D: NA; J: TRBJ2-3; CDR3: CASVRLISTDTQYF; DNA: TGTGCCAGCGTCCGGCTTATATCCACAGATACGCAGTATTTT
V: TRBV28; size: many; D: NA; J: TRBJ1-3; CDR3: CATRRDEALNTIYF; DNA: TGTGCCACCCGCCGGGACGAAGCTCTGAACACCATATATTTT
V: TRBV9; size: NA; D: NA; J: TRBJ2-3; CDR3: CASSVIASTDTQYF; DNA: TGTGCCAGCAGCGTTATAGCGAGCACAGATACGCAGTATTTT
V: TRBV7-2; size: NA; D: TRBD2; J: TRBJ2-3; CDR3: CASSETSGSADTQYF; DNA: TGTGCCAGCAGCGAGACTAGCGGGAGCGCAGATACGCAGTATTTT
V: TRBV14; size: many; D: NA; J: TRBJ2-2; CDR3: CASSRGRNTGELFF; DNA: TGTGCCAGCAGCCGCGGACGTAACACCGGGGAGCTGTTTTTT
V: TRBV20-1; size: few; D: NA; J: TRBJ1-1; CDR3: CSARVSMGGMRAFF; DNA: TGCAGTGCTAGAGTCAGTATGGGGGGGATGCGGGCTTTCTTT
V: TRBV5-4; size: NA; D: NA; J: TRBJ2-4; CDR3: CASSLAADTAKNIQYF; DNA: TGTGCCAGCAGCTTGGCCGCGGATACGGCCAAAAACATTCAGTACTTC
V: TRBV27; size: few; D: TRBD2; J: TRBJ2-2; CDR3: CASSLSGGFTGELFF; DNA: TGTGCCAGCAGTTTATCGGGAGGGTTTACCGGGGAGCTGTTTTTT
V: TRBV28; size: few; D: TRBD1; J: TRBJ2-3; CDR3: CASSSTADRATDTQYF; DNA: TGTGCCAGCAGTTCCACCGCTGACAGGGCCACAGATACGCAGTATTTT
V: TRBV6-1; size: few; D: NA; J: TRBJ1-4; CDR3: CAGNPGGKTVF; DNA: TGTGCCGGCAACCCAGGAGGAAAAACTGTTTTT
V: TRBV6-2/TRBV6-3; size: few; D: NA; J: TRBJ1-5; CDR3: CASSSGFFQPQHF; DNA: TGTGCCAGCAGTTCAGGGTTTTTTCAGCCCCAGCATTTT
V: TRBV24-1; size: many; D: TRBD1; J: TRBJ2-1; CDR3: CATSAAGTGGGPGNEQFF; DNA: TGTGCCACCAGCGCGGCCGGGACAGGAGGGGGACCCGGGAATGAGCAGTTCTTC
V: TRBV28; size: many; D: NA; J: TRBJ2-3; CDR3: CASSPPNGQSKTTSTDTQYF; DNA: TGTGCCAGCAGCCCACCAAACGGACAGAGCAAAACTACTAGCACAGATACGCAGTATTTT
V: TRBV7-9; size: many; D: NA; J: TRBJ1-1; CDR3: CASSPPSGATEAFF; DNA: TGTGCCAGCAGCCCCCCGTCAGGTGCCACTGAAGCTTTCTTT
V: TRBV28; size: many; D: TRBD2; J: TRBJ2-3; CDR3: CASSSSSGDTQYF; DNA: TGTGCCAGCAGTTCCTCTAGCGGAGATACGCAGTATTTT
V: TRBV28; size: many; D: NA; J: TRBJ1-1; CDR3: CASSLSKRGNTEAFF; DNA: TGTGCCAGCAGTTTATCCAAGAGAGGGAACACTGAAGCTTTCTTT
V: TRBV6-2/TRBV6-3; size: NA; D: NA; J: TRBJ1-5; CDR3: CASSYRAGLEPQHF; DNA: TGTGCCAGCAGTTACCGGGCAGGTCTGGAGCCCCAGCATTTT
V: TRBV15; size: many; D: NA; J: TRBJ1-2; CDR3: CATSLTENYGYTF; DNA: TGTGCCACCAGTCTGACAGAAAACTATGGCTACACCTTC
V: TRBV4-2; size: few; D: NA; J: TRBJ1-5; CDR3: CASSQIAGVRPQHF; DNA: TGTGCCAGCAGCCAAATAGCAGGGGTTAGACCCCAGCATTTT
V: TRBV9; size: many; D: NA; J: TRBJ2-5; CDR3: CASSTLGQLQETQYF; DNA: TGTGCCAGCAGCACTCTAGGACAGTTACAGGAGACCCAGTACTTC
V: TRBV11-2; size: many; D: TRBD2; J: TRBJ2-1; CDR3: CASSRFERGGRNEQFF; DNA: TGTGCCAGCAGCCGTTTCGAGCGGGGAGGGCGCAATGAGCAGTTCTTC
V: TRBV2; size: many; D: TRBD1; J: TRBJ2-3; CDR3: CASRKQGADTDTQYF; DNA: TGTGCCAGCAGGAAACAGGGGGCAGACACAGATACGCAGTATTTT
V: TRBV6-1; size: many; D: NA; J: TRBJ1-2; CDR3: CASSPKAGYTF; DNA: TGTGCCAGCAGTCCGAAGGCTGGCTACACCTTC
V: TRBV7-9; size: many; D: TRBD1; J: TRBJ2-1; CDR3: CASSSLRDRGWDEQFF; DNA: TGTGCCAGCAGCTCCCTCCGGGACAGGGGGTGGGATGAGCAGTTCTTC
V: TRBV6-1; size: NA; D: NA; J: TRBJ1-2; CDR3: CASRPWDYGYTF; DNA: TGTGCCAGCAGGCCCTGGGACTATGGCTACACCTTC
V: TRBV28; size: many; D: NA; J: TRBJ1-1; CDR3: CASSSRDGWVTEAFF; DNA: TGTGCCAGCAGTTCCCGGGACGGGTGGGTCACTGAAGCTTTCTTT
V: TRBV16; size: many; D: NA; J: TRBJ1-1; CDR3: CASSQSGAWGDTEAFF; DNA: TGTGCCAGCAGCCAATCGGGTGCATGGGGGGACACTGAAGCTTTCTTT
V: TRBV7-9; size: many; D: TRBD2; J: TRBJ2-1; CDR3: CASSPRLAGGLGEQFF; DNA: TGTGCCAGCAGCCCGAGACTAGCGGGAGGGTTGGGTGAGCAGTTCTTC
V: TRBV20-1; size: many; D: NA; J: TRBJ1-1; CDR3: CSARYNTEAFF; DNA: TGCAGTGCTAGGTACAACACTGAAGCTTTCTTT
V: TRBV11-2; size: many; D: NA; J: TRBJ2-1; CDR3: CASSQGGTRVDEQFF; DNA: TGTGCCAGCAGCCAAGGAGGGACCCGAGTGGATGAGCAGTTCTTC
V: TRBV27; size: many; D: NA; J: TRBJ2-7; CDR3: CASSRTALYEQYF; DNA: TGTGCCAGCAGTCGGACGGCCCTCTACGAGCAGTACTTC
V: TRBV7-2; size: NA; D: NA; J: TRBJ1-5; CDR3: CASSFGGVSNQPRHF; DNA: TGTGCCAGCAGCTTTGGAGGAGTAAGCAATCAGCCCCGGCATTTT
V: TRBV7-2; size: many; D: NA; J: TRBJ2-7; CDR3: CASSQATRDYEQYF; DNA: TGCGCCAGCAGCCAGGCCACGAGGGACTACGAGCAGTACTTC